The clone carrying this T cell receptor (beta chain) has only a few counts. Its cognate antigen is unknown. This entry comes from a study of beta chain features in type 1 diabetes. Overall study context: Age, gender and cell yields were alike across patients and healthy donors. Whole-study findings and limits: These data did not resolve whether HLA type affects TCRB rearrangement. In all four CD4+ subsets, TCRB CDR3 length was significantly, moderately reduced in type 1 diabetes. Patients' naive, central memory and regulatory TCRB repertoires appeared more alike than those of healthy donors.

Germline V lookup: CDR1 GTSNPN, CDR2 SVGIG (reference sequence). CDR3 length equals 12 residues. Trimming stripped 5 bases from V and 2 bases from J, with 7 bases between. Since all of the isolated RNA was reverse transcribed, expressed TCRB transcripts were what got sequenced. The method was immunoSEQ multiplex PCR; TCRdb's version includes in-frame clones alone and lacks a portion of them. The profile shows approximately 470,000 clones, about 32% of them singletons. The TCR was taken from a man between 18 and 35 years old in good health. Sequenced: naive CD4+ T cells from blood. The J gene is TRBJ1-5, the V gene TRBV30; D remains unclear. The CDR3 loop is CAWAEGNQPQHF. CDR3 bases: TGTGCCTGGGCCGAAGGCAATCAGCCCCAGCATTTT.